The 5 T cell receptor beta chains reported below all come from one sample, sequenced in a study of T cells in women clearing cervical HPV infection (dated by TCRdb to 2017 to 2018). The library was produced with the immunoSEQ multiplex PCR assay. TCRdb mirrors the immuneACCESS table, restricted to in-frame sequences. Some clones are absent from its copies; in checked studies, under half trace to an unresolved V gene, and the reason for the others is unknown. This sample's listing comprises approximately 17,000 clones. The ten largest clones take up about 10% of the sample. The sequenced sample was blood buffy coat. The receptors stem from a woman aged 18-70 years with a cervical HPV16 infection that either progressed to CIN3+ or cleared (not recorded which).

For this clone: The read ends 3 residues before the CDR3 terminus; that terminus is restored from the germline J gene. The V call is TRBV29-1, the J call TRBJ1-2; possible D gene TRBD1, 5 bases. This CDR3 contains 15 residues. Germline V gene sequence: CDR1 SQVTM, CDR2 ANQGSEA. CDR3 amino acids: CSGGTSGSGGETYTF. Incomplete CDR3 DNA: TGCAGCGGGGGGACTAGCGGGAGCGGAGGCGAGACC.

With respect to this clone: Read sequence stops 3 residues before the CDR3 end, and the germline J gene provides the missing end. The chain couples TRBV2 to TRBJ2-3, with D possibly TRBD1 on 6 matching bases. V was pared by 7 bases and J by 2 bases, with 13 bases between. The CDR3 covers 14 residues. The germline V gene encodes CDR1 SNHLY and CDR2 FYNNEI. CDR3 region: CASKQGPVTDTQYF. The CDR3 DNA, read in part, is TGTGCCAGCAAGCAGGGGCCAGTCACAGATACG.

About this clone itself: The read ends 3 residues before the CDR3 terminus; that terminus is restored from the germline J gene. The chain has TRBV4-1 and TRBJ2-5, with D possibly being TRBD1 (5 bases). V lost 3 bases, J lost 1 base, and 12 bases lay in between. Looked up from germline, CDR1 is MGHRA and CDR2 is YSYEKL. The CDR3 loop spans 15 amino acids. The sequenced part of the CDR3 DNA is TGCGCCAGCAGCCATGCAGGGCTGGGCCAAGAGACC. Residues: CASSHAGLGQET. The whole CDR3 sequence is CASSHAGLGQETQYF.

Remarks on this clone: The read halts 3 residues ahead of the CDR3 end, with the missing end drawn from the germline J gene. The chain links TRBV7-3 to TRBJ2-2; 9 bases match TRBD1. Trimming cost V 5 bases and J 5 bases; bases outside gene matches: 3. CDR3 length: 14 residues. Germline V CDR1 and CDR2: SGHTA, FQGTGA. CDR3 in amino acids: CASSPGTGTGELFF. The covered CDR3 bases are TGTGCCAGCAGCCCCGGGACAGGGACCGGGGAG.

Notes on this clone: The read is 3 residues too short to cover the CDR3 end, so that end is filled in from the germline J gene. This chain uses TRBV7-9 with TRBJ2-7; D may be TRBD1 (5 bases). V lost 10 bases, J lost 2 bases, and 12 bases lay in between. The CDR3 covers 12 residues. From germline, CDR1 is SEHNR and CDR2 FQNEAQ (reference sequence). The CDR3 here is CATSDRPYEQYF. Partial CDR3 DNA: TGTGCCACATCTGACAGACCCTACGAG.